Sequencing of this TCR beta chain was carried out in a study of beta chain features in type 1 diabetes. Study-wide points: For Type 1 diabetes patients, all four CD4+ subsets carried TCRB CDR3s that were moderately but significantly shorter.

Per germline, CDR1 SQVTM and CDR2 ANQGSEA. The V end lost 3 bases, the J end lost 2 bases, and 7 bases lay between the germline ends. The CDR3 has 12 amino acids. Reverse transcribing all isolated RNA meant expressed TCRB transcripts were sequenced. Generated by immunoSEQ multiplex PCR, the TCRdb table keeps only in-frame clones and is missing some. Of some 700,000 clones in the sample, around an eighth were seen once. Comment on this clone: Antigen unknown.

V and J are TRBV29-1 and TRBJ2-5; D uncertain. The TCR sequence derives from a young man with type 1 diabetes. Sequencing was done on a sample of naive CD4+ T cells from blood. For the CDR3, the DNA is TGCAGCGTTGATGCCAGTCAAGAGACCCAGTACTTC. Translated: CSVDASQETQYF.